These 30 T cell receptor beta chains were all obtained from the same sample, sequenced in a study of spatial heterogeneity in lung cancer. From the 5' RACE reads, TCRdb called clonotypes with MiXCR, one entry per CDR3 protein. The table includes about 92,000 distinct CDR3 sequences, around 12% detected once. Time point reported: sample taken at primary tumor resection. This specimen consisted of PBMCs, obtained at surgery. All receptors derive from a male donor with early-stage non-small cell lung cancer.

The chain's CDR3 is CASSPAGAGANVLTF. The CDR3 DNA follows: TGTGCCAGCAGTCCGGCGGGGGCTGGGGCCAACGTCCTGACTTTC. The rearrangement uses TRBV7-9 and TRBJ2-6, with 7 bases identical to TRBD2. The germline CDR1 and CDR2 sequences are SEHNR and FQNEAQ (reference sequence). This CDR3 has 15 residues. V lost 6 bases to trimming and J lost 2 bases; unmatched junction nucleotides: 4.

The chain carries TRBV27 and TRBJ2-3; no firm D call. Germline values: CDR1 MNHEY, CDR2 SMNVEV (reference sequence). The germline V and J ends were trimmed by 5 bases and 4 bases, with 13 bases remaining between them. This CDR3 comprises 14 residues. In nucleotides, the CDR3 is TGTGCCAGCAGTCCACAGAGGCTCCCAGATACGCAGTATTTT. This codes for CASSPQRLPDTQYF.

The rearrangement uses TRBV6-2 or TRBV6-3 and TRBJ2-4, with 8 bases aligning to TRBD1. Germline CDR1 is MNHEY and CDR2 is SVGEGT. The CDR3 has 15 amino acids. V gave up 4 bases and J gave up 0 bases; unmatched junction bases: 2. The CDR3 loop reads CASSSDRVAKNIQYF. In nucleotides, the CDR3 is TGTGCCAGCAGTTCGGACAGGGTAGCCAAAAACATTCAGTACTTC.

This clonotype was seen at least ten times. The rearrangement uses TRBV6-5 and TRBJ1-6; 9 nucleotides match TRBD1. The CDR3 sequence is 15 residues long. Unmatched junction bases numbered 2, after V lost 2 bases and J lost 6 bases. Germline lookup yields CDR1 MNHEY and CDR2 SVGAGI. The CDR3 is CASSYDRGTNSPLHF. CDR3 DNA: TGTGCCAGCAGTTACGACAGGGGGACTAATTCACCCCTCCACTTT.

This clonotype was observed a handful of times. The gene calls are TRBV14 and TRBJ2-3; D gene uncertain. Germline V gene lookup returns CDR1 SGHDN and CDR2 FVKESK. V was trimmed by 4 bases and J by 4 bases, leaving 6 bases between them. CDR3 length: 12 amino acids. CDR3 sequence: CASSLISDTQYF. Written as DNA, the CDR3 is TGTGCCAGCAGCCTCATTTCAGATACGCAGTATTTT.

This chain uses TRBV20-1 with TRBJ2-5, with D possibly being TRBD2 (6 bases). The germline V and J ends were trimmed by 0 bases and 1 base, with 12 bases remaining between them. From germline, CDR1 is DFQATT and CDR2 SNEGSKA (reference sequence). The CDR3 runs to 15 residues. The DNA for the CDR3 is TGCAGTGCTAGAGATGTTGGGGGGTCCCAAGAGACCCAGTACTTC. Protein sequence: CSARDVGGSQETQYF.

This clonotype was seen ten or more times. The chain links TRBV7-2 to TRBJ1-2; 7 bases align to TRBD1. This CDR3 is built from 15 residues. Germline values: CDR1 SGHTA, CDR2 FQGNSA. Unmatched junction bases numbered 12, after V lost 5 bases and J lost 6 bases. This CDR3 reads CASSPWTGAGDGYTF. In DNA form, the CDR3 reads TGTGCCAGCAGCCCCTGGACAGGCGCCGGGGATGGCTACACCTTC.

This clonotype was seen repeatedly, ten times or more. This sequence joins TRBV29-1 and TRBJ2-2; D is perhaps TRBD1 (6 bases). CDR3 length equals 13 residues. Trimming cost V 4 bases and J 6 bases, with 12 bases left between them. The germline V gene has CDR1 SQVTM and CDR2 ANQGSEA. The CDR3 loop reads CSVAPGVPGELFF. The CDR3 DNA sequence: TGCAGCGTTGCGCCAGGGGTTCCCGGGGAGCTGTTTTTT.

The chain joins TRBV6-5 to TRBJ1-1; unclear D gene. The germline V gene has CDR1 MNHEY and CDR2 SVGAGI. CDR3 length equals 16 residues. The V end was cut by 4 bases, the J end by 1 base, with 16 bases between. The CDR3 protein is CASSFGGLSENTEAFF. The CDR3 DNA follows: TGTGCCAGCAGTTTTGGAGGGCTTAGTGAGAACACTGAAGCTTTCTTT.

V gene TRBV15 combines with J gene TRBJ2-5; no reliable D call. This CDR3 contains 15 residues. Trimming took off 0 bases at V and 2 bases at J, with 10 bases between the two ends. Germline V gives CDR1 LNHNV, CDR2 YYDKDF (reference sequence). This CDR3 reads CATSRDSQVQETQYF. CDR3 bases: TGTGCCACCAGCAGAGATTCCCAGGTACAAGAGACCCAGTACTTC.

This clonotype showed up many times. This sequence joins TRBV6-2 or TRBV6-3 and TRBJ2-7, with 8 bases lining up with TRBD2. This CDR3 has 15 amino acids. V lost 4 bases to trimming and J lost 3 bases; unmatched junction nucleotides: 8. Germline V lookup: CDR1 MNHEY, CDR2 SVGEGT. CDR3 region: CASSSLAAAGYEQYF. DNA for the CDR3: TGTGCCAGCAGTTCACTAGCGGCGGCCGGCTACGAGCAGTACTTC.

V usage is TRBV6-6 and J usage is TRBJ2-3; D is tentatively TRBD1 or TRBD2 (5 bases each). The CDR3 runs to 15 residues. The ends were cut back, 7 bases at V and 0 bases at J, with 14 bases in the middle. CDR1 and CDR2 from the germline V gene are MNHNY and SVGAGI (reference sequence). CDR3 in DNA: TGTGCCAGCATCCTCGGGGCGAAGAGCACAGATACGCAGTATTTT. This codes for CASILGAKSTDTQYF.

The chain has TRBV5-1 and TRBJ2-2, with TRBD1 as a possible D gene (5 bases). V dropped 3 bases and J dropped 4 bases, with 10 bases sitting between them. This CDR3 comprises 14 residues. Germline V lookup: CDR1 SGHRS, CDR2 YFSETQ. The CDR3 region has the DNA TGCGCCAGCAGCTCGACAGTGAGCACCGGGGAGCTGTTTTTT. It specifies CASSSTVSTGELFF.

The rearrangement uses TRBV20-1 and TRBJ2-1; D gene unclear. This CDR3 contains 15 residues. In germline, CDR1 is DFQATT, CDR2 SNEGSKA (reference sequence). The germline V and J ends were trimmed by 0 bases and 2 bases, with 11 bases remaining between them. The CDR3, as DNA: TGCAGTGCTAGAGATCCTTCCTTAGCCTACAATGAGCAGTTCTTC. Protein: CSARDPSLAYNEQFF.

The rearrangement links TRBV19 to TRBJ2-1, with 9 bases that match TRBD2. The CDR3 is 16 amino acids. Germline CDR1 is LNHDA and CDR2 is SQIVND (reference sequence). The J segment lost 9 bases and the V segment lost 6 bases, leaving 15 bases of the junction unmatched. CDR3 in amino acids: CASSTGSRGGIGEQFF. The CDR3 DNA sequence: TGTGCCAGTAGCACCGGATCGCGGGGGGGTATTGGTGAGCAGTTCTTC.

This clonotype showed up just a few times. V and J are TRBV5-1 and TRBJ2-3; D is undetermined. The CDR3 is made up of 15 amino acids. Trimming stripped 0 bases from V and 2 bases from J, with 10 bases between. CDR1 SGHRS and CDR2 YFSETQ come from the germline V gene. CDR3 residues: CASSLEGRDTDTQYF. CDR3 sequence (DNA): TGCGCCAGCAGCTTGGAAGGCAGAGACACAGATACGCAGTATTTT.

This clonotype showed up just a few times. J is TRBJ1-5 and V is TRBV6-1; 9 nucleotides match TRBD1. The ends lost 3 bases at V and 7 bases at J; junction bases unmatched: 4. CDR1 MNHNS and CDR2 SASEGT come from the germline V gene. The CDR3 sequence is 14 residues long. The CDR3 DNA reads TGTGCCAGCAGTGAGGGACAGGGTGGACAGCCCCAGCATTTT. Protein: CASSEGQGGQPQHF.

This clonotype has just a few counts. This chain uses TRBV28 with TRBJ2-1; 10 bases map to TRBD2. This CDR3 has 19 amino acids. The V and J ends lost 3 bases and 4 bases, in that order; junction bases with no gene match: 15. Germline CDR1 and CDR2: MDHEN and SYDVKM. CDR3 bases: TGTGCCAGCAGTTTTGGGGCTACAGCGGGAGGGCCTCGTTACAATGAGCAGTTCTTC. Translation gives CASSFGATAGGPRYNEQFF.

CDR3 amino acids: CASGESGGVTYEQYF. The CDR3 DNA reads TGTGCCAGCGGAGAAAGCGGGGGTGTTACCTACGAGCAGTACTTC. The chain uses TRBV28 and TRBJ2-7, with 8 bases identical to TRBD2. The J segment lost 2 bases and the V segment lost 8 bases, leaving 11 bases of the junction unmatched. Germline CDR1 is MDHEN and CDR2 is SYDVKM. This CDR3 comprises 15 residues. Complete variable domain (other parts from reference TRBV28 and TRBJ2-7): DVKVTQSSRYLVKRTGEKVFLECVQDMDHENMFWYRQDPGLGLRLIYFSYDVKMKEKGDIPEGYSVSREKKERFSLILESASTNQTSMYLCASGESGGVTYEQYFGPGTRLTVT.

This clonotype was counted between two and nine times. The rearrangement joins TRBV29-1 to TRBJ2-5, with D possibly being TRBD1 (6 bases). The CDR3 covers 15 residues. Trimming shortened V by 4 bases and J by 0 bases, and 15 bases separated the two germline ends. Germline CDR1 is SQVTM and CDR2 is ANQGSEA. In nucleotides, the CDR3 is TGCAGCGTTGCCGGACAGACGTATTACCAAGAGACCCAGTACTTC. This translates into CSVAGQTYYQETQYF.

V usage is TRBV2 and J usage is TRBJ2-5; no clear D. The CDR3 contains 15 residues. The germline V and J ends were trimmed by 6 bases and 4 bases, with 18 bases remaining between them. Germline CDR1 and CDR2: SNHLY and FYNNEI. In DNA, the CDR3 is TGTGCCAGCAGGCTTATCCGGACCGGTCGAGAGACCCAGTACTTC. Protein product: CASRLIRTGRETQYF.

This clonotype was observed a few times. The chain has TRBV7-2 and TRBJ2-1; D is unresolved. The V end lost 3 bases, the J end lost 0 bases, and 6 bases lay between the germline ends. CDR1 SGHTA and CDR2 FQGNSA come from the germline V gene. The CDR3 is 14 residues long. The CDR3 reads CASSLRLSYNEQFF. CDR3 nucleotide sequence: TGTGCCAGCAGCTTGAGGCTCTCCTACAATGAGCAGTTCTTC.

This clonotype was seen a few times. The CDR3 is CASSQGDRGQPQHF. As DNA, the CDR3 is TGCGCCAGCAGCCAGGGGGACAGGGGACAGCCCCAGCATTTT. The chain couples TRBV4-3 to TRBJ1-5; the match to TRBD1 covers 10 bases. After removal of 3 bases from V and 7 bases from J, the junction contained 3 bases not matched to a gene. The V gene's germline CDR1 is LGHNA and CDR2 YSLEER. The CDR3 totals 14 residues.

On this clonotype: A junction end diverges from the germline sequence, so it may reflect a read error. The CDR3 nucleotides are TGTGCTAGCAGCTTAAGCCCTGACCACTACGAGCAGTACTTC. Translation: CASSLSPDHYEQYF. The genes are TRBV7-7 and TRBJ2-7; D is uncertain. This CDR3 region has 14 residues. Germline CDR1 is SSHAT and CDR2 is FNYEAQ (reference sequence). Full variable domain (outside the CDR3, taken from reference TRBV7-7 and TRBJ2-7): GAGVSQSPRYKVTKRGQDVTLRCDPISSHATLYWYQQALGQGPEFLTYFNYEAQPDKSGLPSDRFSAERPEGSISTLTIQRTEQRDSAMYRCASSLSPDHYEQYFGPGTRLTVT.

This clonotype was detected many times. The chain uses TRBV7-2 and TRBJ2-3; TRBD1 matches 7 bases. This CDR3 has 15 residues. CDR1 and CDR2 (germline): SGHTA, FQGNSA. V lost 2 bases and J lost 3; bases outside the gene matches: 5. For the CDR3, the DNA is TGTGCCAGCAGCTTATCGACAGGGTTGACAGATACGCAGTATTTT. It encodes CASSLSTGLTDTQYF.

Worth noting for this clonotype: A read error is possible here, since a much larger clone lies one base away. The rearrangement uses TRBV11-1 and TRBJ2-1, with TRBD1 matching over 9 bases. The length of the CDR3 is 15 residues. Per the germline V gene, CDR1 is SGHAT and CDR2 is FQDESV (reference sequence). CDR3: CASSLSRDRDNERFF. CDR3 nucleotide sequence: TGTGCCAGCAGCTTATCCCGGGACAGGGACAATGAGCGGTTCTTC.

This clonotype was detected a few times. The rearrangement links TRBV23-1 to TRBJ2-7, with a tentative D call TRBD1 (6 bases). TRBV23-1 is placed among ORFs of uncertain function. The length of the CDR3 is 15 residues. Trimming removed 2 bases at V and 10 bases at J, with 21 bases between. The CDR3 DNA reads as TGCGCCAGCAGTCAAAGGATCCCTTCCGTGGGACACCAGTACTTC. Its protein product is CASSQRIPSVGHQYF.

This clonotype came up a few times. The chain employs TRBV18 and TRBJ2-7; D gene unclear. The CDR3 is made up of 12 amino acids. V lost 3 bases, J lost 2 bases, and 5 bases lay in between. Germline loops: CDR1 KGHSH, CDR2 LQKENI. The chain's CDR3 is CASSPVPYEQYF. Here the CDR3 DNA reads TGTGCCAGCTCACCGGTCCCCTACGAGCAGTACTTC.

A few counts support this clonotype. The V call is TRBV12-3 or TRBV12-4, the J call TRBJ1-6, with TRBD1 identical over 7 bases. V lost 6 bases to trimming and J lost 10 bases; unmatched junction nucleotides: 6. The CDR3 totals 13 residues. Here the CDR3 reads CASSQTGHSPLHF. The CDR3 nucleotides read TGTGCCAGCAGCCAGACAGGGCACTCACCCCTCCACTTT.

CDR3 loop: CASSSTGFSYEQYF. The CDR3 DNA is TGTGCCAGTAGTTCGACAGGATTCTCCTACGAGCAGTACTTC. The genes are TRBV19 and TRBJ2-7; weak D call: TRBD1 (6 bases). The germline V gene encodes CDR1 LNHDA and CDR2 SQIVND (reference sequence). The CDR3 has 14 amino acids. The germline V and J ends were trimmed by 5 bases and 0 bases, with 11 bases remaining between them.